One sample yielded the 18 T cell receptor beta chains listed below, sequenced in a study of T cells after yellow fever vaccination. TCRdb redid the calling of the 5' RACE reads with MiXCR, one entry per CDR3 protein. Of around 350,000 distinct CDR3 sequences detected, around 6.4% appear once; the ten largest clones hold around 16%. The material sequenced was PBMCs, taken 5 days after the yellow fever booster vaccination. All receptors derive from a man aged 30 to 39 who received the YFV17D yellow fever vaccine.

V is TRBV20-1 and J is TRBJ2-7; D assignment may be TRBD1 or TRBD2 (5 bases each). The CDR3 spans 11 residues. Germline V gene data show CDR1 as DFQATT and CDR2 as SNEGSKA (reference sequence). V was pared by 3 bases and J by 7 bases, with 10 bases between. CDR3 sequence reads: CSARGEWEQYF. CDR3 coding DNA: TGCAGTGCTAGGGGGGAATGGGAGCAGTACTTC.

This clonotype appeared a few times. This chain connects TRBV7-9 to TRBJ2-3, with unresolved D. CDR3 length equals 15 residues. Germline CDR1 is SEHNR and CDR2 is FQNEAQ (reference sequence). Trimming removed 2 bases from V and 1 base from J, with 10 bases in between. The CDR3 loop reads CASSLTWPGTDTQYF. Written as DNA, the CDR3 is TGTGCCAGCAGCTTAACCTGGCCCGGCACAGATACGCAGTATTTT. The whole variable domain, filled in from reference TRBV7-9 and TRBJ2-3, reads DTGVSQNPRHKITKRGQNVTFRCDPISEHNRLYWYRQTLGQGPEFLTYFQNEAQLEKSRLLSDRFSAERPKGSFSTLEIQRTEQGDSAMYLCASSLTWPGTDTQYFGPGTRLTVL.

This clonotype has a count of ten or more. CDR3 residues: CASSAPYNEQFF. CDR3 in DNA: TGCGCCAGCAGTGCCCCCTACAATGAGCAGTTCTTC. This chain links TRBV10-2 with TRBJ2-1; no definite D call. This CDR3 has 12 residues. Germline V gene data show CDR1 as WSHSY and CDR2 as SAAADI. The V gene lost 4 bases and the J gene lost 2 bases, with 3 bases spanning the gap.

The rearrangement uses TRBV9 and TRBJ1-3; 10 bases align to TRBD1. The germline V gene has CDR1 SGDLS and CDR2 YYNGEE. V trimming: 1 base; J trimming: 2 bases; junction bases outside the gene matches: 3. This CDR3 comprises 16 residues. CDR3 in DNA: TGTGCCAGCAGCGTACCCGGGACAGGGGCTGGAAACACCATATATTTT. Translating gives CASSVPGTGAGNTIYF.

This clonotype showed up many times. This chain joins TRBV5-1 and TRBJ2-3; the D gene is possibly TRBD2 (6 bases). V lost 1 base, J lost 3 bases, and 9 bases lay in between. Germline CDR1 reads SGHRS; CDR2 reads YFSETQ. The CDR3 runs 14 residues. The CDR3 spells CASSLTRGTDTQYF. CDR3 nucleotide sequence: TGCGCCAGCAGCTTGACGCGGGGTACAGATACGCAGTATTTT.

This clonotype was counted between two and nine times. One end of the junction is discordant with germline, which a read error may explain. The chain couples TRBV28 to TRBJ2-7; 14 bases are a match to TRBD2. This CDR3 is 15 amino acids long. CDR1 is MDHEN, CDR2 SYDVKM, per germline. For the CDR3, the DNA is TGTGCCAGCAGCCCCCTAGGGACTAGCGGGAGTTATCTTAATTTC. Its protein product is CASSPLGTSGSYLNF.

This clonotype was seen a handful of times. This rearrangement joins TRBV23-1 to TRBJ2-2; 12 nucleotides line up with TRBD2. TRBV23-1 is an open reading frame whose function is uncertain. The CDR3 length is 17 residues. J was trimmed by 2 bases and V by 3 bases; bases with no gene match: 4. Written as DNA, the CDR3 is TGCGCCAGCAGTCAGCCTAGCGGGAGGGAAAACACCGGGGAGCTGTTTTTT. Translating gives CASSQPSGRENTGELFF.

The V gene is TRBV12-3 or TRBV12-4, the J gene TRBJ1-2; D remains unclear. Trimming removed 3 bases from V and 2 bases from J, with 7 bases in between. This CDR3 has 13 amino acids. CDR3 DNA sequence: TGTGCCAGCAGTTTTTCAGGAAACTATGGCTACACCTTC. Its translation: CASSFSGNYGYTF.

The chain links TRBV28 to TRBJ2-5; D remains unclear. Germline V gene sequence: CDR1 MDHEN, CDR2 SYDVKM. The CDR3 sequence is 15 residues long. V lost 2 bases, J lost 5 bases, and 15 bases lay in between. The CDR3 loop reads CASSLVRALGETQYF. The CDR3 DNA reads TGTGCCAGCAGTTTAGTTCGGGCCTTGGGGGAGACCCAGTACTTC.

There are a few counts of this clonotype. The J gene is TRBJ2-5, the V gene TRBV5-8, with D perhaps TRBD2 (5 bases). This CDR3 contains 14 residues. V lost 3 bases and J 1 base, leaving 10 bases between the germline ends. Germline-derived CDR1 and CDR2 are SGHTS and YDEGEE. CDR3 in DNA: TGTGCCAGCAGCTCCCGGGCGGGCCAAGAGACCCAGTACTTC. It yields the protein CASSSRAGQETQYF.

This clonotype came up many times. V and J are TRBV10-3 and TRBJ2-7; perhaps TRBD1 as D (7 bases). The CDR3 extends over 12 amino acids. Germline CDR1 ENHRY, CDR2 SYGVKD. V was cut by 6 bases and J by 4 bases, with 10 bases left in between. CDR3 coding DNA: TGTGCCATCAGCTCAGGGGGGTACGAGCAGTACTTC. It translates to CAISSGGYEQYF.

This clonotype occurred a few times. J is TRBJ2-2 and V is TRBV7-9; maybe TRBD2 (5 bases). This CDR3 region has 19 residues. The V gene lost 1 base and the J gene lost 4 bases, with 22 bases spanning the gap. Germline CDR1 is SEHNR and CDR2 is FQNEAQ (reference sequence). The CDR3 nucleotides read TGTGCCAGCAGCTTAGTCTTCCCACGCGAGGGAGAGGGCACCGGGGAGCTGTTTTTT. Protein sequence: CASSLVFPREGEGTGELFF.

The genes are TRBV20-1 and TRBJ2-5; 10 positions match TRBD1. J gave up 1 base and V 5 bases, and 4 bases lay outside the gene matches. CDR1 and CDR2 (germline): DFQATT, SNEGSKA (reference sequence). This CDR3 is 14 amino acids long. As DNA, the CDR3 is TGCAGTGCTCCGGGACAGGGGACCCAAGAGACCCAGTACTTC. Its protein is CSAPGQGTQETQYF.

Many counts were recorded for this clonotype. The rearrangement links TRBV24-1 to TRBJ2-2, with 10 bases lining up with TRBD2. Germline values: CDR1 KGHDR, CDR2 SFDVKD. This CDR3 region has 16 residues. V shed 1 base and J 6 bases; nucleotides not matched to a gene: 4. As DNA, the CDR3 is TGTGCCACCAGTGATTTAGCGGGAGGGCCCTCCGGGGAGCTGTTTTTT. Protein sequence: CATSDLAGGPSGELFF.

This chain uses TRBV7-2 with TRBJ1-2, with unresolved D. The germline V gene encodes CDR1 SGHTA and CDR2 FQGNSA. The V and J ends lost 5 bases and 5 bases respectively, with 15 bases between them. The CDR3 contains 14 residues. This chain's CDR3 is CASSLSTVSYGYTF. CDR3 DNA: TGTGCCAGCAGCCTAAGCACAGTTTCTTATGGCTACACCTTC.

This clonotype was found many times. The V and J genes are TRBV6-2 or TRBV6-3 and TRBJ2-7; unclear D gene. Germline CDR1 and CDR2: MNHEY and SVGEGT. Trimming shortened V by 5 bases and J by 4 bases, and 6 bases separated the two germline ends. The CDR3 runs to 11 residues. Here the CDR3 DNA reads TGTGCCAGCAGTCAAATATACGAGCAGTACTTC. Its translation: CASSQIYEQYF.

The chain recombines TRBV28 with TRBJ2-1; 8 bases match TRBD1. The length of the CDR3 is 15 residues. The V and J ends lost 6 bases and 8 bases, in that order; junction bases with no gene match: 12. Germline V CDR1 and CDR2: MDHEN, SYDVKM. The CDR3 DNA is TGTGCCAGCAGCCCCCGATATATGACAGGGGATGAGCAGTTCTTC. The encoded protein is CASSPRYMTGDEQFF.

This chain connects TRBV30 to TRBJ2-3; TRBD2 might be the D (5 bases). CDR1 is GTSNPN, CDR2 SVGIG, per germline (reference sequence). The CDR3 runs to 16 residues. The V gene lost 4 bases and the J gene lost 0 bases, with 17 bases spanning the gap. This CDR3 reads CAWTPTQRRSTDTQYF. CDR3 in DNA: TGTGCCTGGACCCCCACTCAGCGGAGAAGCACAGATACGCAGTATTTT. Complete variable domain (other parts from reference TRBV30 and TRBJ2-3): SQTIHQWPATLVQPVGSPLSLECTVEGTSNPNLYWYRQAAGRGLQLLFYSVGIGQISSEVPQNLSASRPQDRQFILSSKKLLLSDSGFYLCAWTPTQRRSTDTQYFGPGTRLTVL.